The source of this T cell receptor (beta chain) is a study of identical twins. Whole-study findings and limits: Part of the zero-insertion signal could reflect confounding by invariant MAIT and iNKT cells. Memory repertoires showed no such pattern, whereas abundant cord blood beta clonotypes carried fewer insertions. Out-of-frame alpha sequences common to twins exhibited a surplus of low generation probability. Cross-sectional statistics underpinned the conclusions; the same donors were not followed.

In its sample, this clonotype was seen a few times. Its antigen is not known. Each CDR3 protein is one row after TCRdb ran MiXCR on the 5' RACE reads. The data hold about 1.7 million distinct CDR3 sequences, with less than 35% observed a single time. The sequenced sample consisted of cord blood. The TCR originated in a newborn girl in good health.

CDR3 bases: TGTGCCAGCAGTTACTCGGGTTCCGGGGAGCTGTTTTTT. Translation: CASSYSGSGELFF. The V call is TRBV6-5, the J call TRBJ2-2; D is uncertain. V was pared by 0 bases and J by 6 bases, with 5 bases between. This CDR3 is built from 13 residues. Germline CDR1 and CDR2: MNHEY and SVGAGI.